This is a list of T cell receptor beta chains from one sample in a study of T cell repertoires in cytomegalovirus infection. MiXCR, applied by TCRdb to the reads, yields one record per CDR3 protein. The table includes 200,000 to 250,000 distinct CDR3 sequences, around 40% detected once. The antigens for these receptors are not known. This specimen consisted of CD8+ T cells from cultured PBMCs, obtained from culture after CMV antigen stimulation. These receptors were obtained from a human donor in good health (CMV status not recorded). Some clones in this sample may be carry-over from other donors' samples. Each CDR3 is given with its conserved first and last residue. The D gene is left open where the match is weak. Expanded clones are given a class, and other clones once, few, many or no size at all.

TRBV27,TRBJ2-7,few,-,TGTGCCAGCAGTTTCGGACGGAACTACGAGCAGTACTTC,CASSFGRNYEQYF
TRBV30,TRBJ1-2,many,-,TGTGCCTGGAGTATCGTTGGGGGCCCGAGGAGCCATGGCTACACCTTC,CAWSIVGGPRSHGYTF
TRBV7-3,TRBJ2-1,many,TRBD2,TGTGCCAGCGGGAGGGGATCCTACAATGAGCAGTTCTTC,CASGRGSYNEQFF
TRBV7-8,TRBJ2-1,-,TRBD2,TGTGCCAGCAGGTTAGGCGGGACTAGCGGCTACAATGAGCAGTTCTTC,CASRLGGTSGYNEQFF
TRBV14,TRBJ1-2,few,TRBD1,TGTGCCAGCAGCCAAGAGCCACCGGGACAGGTCACCTCCTATGGCTACACCTTC,CASSQEPPGQVTSYGYTF
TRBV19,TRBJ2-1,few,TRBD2,TGTGCCAGTAGTGGACTAGCGGGAGATGGCGTCAACAATGAGCAGTTCTTC,CASSGLAGDGVNNEQFF
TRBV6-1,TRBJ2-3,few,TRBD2,TGTGCCAGCAGTGAGCTTAGCGGGAGCACAGATACGCAGTATTTT,CASSELSGSTDTQYF
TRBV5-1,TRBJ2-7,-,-,TGCGCCAGCAGCTTGAATGGACAGACCTACGAGCAGTACTTC,CASSLNGQTYEQYF
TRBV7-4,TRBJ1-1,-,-,TGTGCCAGCGCCGCGGGGCTCCTTGGGGGGGTCTTT,CASAAGLLGGVF
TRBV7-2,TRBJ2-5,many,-,TGTGCCAGCAGCTTAGCCCCGCAGACCCAGTACTTC,CASSLAPQTQYF
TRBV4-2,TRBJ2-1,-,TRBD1,TGTGCCAGCAGCCTACAGGGGGCGTGGGCGGGGTACAATGAGCAGTTCTTC,CASSLQGAWAGYNEQFF
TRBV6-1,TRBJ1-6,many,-,TGTGCCAGCACCCGAGTGGGGGGAAATAATTCACCCCTCCACTTT,CASTRVGGNNSPLHF
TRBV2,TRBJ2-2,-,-,TGTGCCAGCACCCTATTCACCGGGGAGCTGTTTTTT,CASTLFTGELFF
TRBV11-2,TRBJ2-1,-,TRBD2,TGTGCCAGCAGCCTATCACTAGCGGGGGGGGCCTACAATGAGCAGTTCTTC,CASSLSLAGGAYNEQFF
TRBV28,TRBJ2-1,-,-,TGTGCCAGCAGTTTTGCCGTCCACGTGTTCTTC,CASSFAVHVFF
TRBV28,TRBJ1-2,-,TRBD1,TGTGCCAGCAGAACCGGGACAGGGGGATCTGGCTACACCTTC,CASRTGTGGSGYTF
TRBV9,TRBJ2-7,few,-,TGTGCCAGCAGCGTGGCAGGGGCCGGCGAGCAGTACTTC,CASSVAGAGEQYF
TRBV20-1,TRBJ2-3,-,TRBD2,TGCAGTGCTAGAGATTTCCCCCCCGAGGGAGGGCTATCGGATACGCAGTATTTT,CSARDFPPEGGLSDTQYF
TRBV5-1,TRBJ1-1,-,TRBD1,TGCGCCAGCGAAAACCTCGGGACAGGTAACACTGAAGCTTTCTTT,CASENLGTGNTEAFF
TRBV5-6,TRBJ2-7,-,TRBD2,TGTGCCAGCAGCTTCATAGCGGGGAACTACGAGCAGTACTTC,CASSFIAGNYEQYF
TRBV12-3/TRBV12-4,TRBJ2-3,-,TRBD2,TGTGCCAGCAGTTCGACGGGAGGGCGGGGGGTACCGTCTAGCACAGATACGCAGTATTTT,CASSSTGGRGVPSSTDTQYF
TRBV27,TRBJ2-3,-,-,TGTGCCACCCAAGGCCTAGGGGATACGCAGTATTTT,CATQGLGDTQYF
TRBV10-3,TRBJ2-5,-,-,TGTGCCATCAGTGACGCCAGGGTAGAGACCCAGTACTTC,CAISDARVETQYF
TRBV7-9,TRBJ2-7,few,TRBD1,TGTGCCAGCAGCTCGGACAGGTCTCCCTACGAGCAGTACTTC,CASSSDRSPYEQYF
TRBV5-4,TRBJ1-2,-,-,TGTGCCAGCAGGCAACCAGGGGCTAACTATGGCTACACCTTC,CASRQPGANYGYTF
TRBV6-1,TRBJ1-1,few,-,TGTGCCAGCAGGCCGGGGGCGACTGAAGCTTTCTTT,CASRPGATEAFF
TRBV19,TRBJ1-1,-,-,TGTGCCAGTACCCTGAGGGACACCAACACTGAAGCTTTCTTT,CASTLRDTNTEAFF
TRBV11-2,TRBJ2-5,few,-,TGTGCCAGCAGCTTAGATCTCGGGGACCAAGAGACCCAGTACTTC,CASSLDLGDQETQYF
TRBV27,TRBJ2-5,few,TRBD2,TGTGCCACCGGCCGCCCGCCCCTCGCGGGGGAGGTTCAAGAGACCCAGTACTTC,CATGRPPLAGEVQETQYF
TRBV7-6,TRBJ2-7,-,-,TGTGCCAGCAGCCCGCGGACCCAACCTCTCTACGAGCAGTACTTC,CASSPRTQPLYEQYF
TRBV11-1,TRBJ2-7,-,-,TGTGCCAGCAGCTCTAGGGAGTCCTACGAGCAGTACTTC,CASSSRESYEQYF
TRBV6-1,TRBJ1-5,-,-,TGTGCCAGCAGTGAGGGGGCGACACTCTATAGCAATCAGCCCCAGCATTTT,CASSEGATLYSNQPQHF
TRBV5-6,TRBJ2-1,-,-,TGTGCCAGCAGCTCCGGGGGTAGCTATGAGCAGTTCTTC,CASSSGGSYEQFF
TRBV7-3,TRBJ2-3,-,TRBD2,TGTGCCAGCAGCTCGACTAGCTTGGTGGGAGATACGCAGTATTTT,CASSSTSLVGDTQYF
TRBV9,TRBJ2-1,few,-,TGTGCCAGCAGCGTACGGAGGACTTGGGACAATGAGCAGTTCTTC,CASSVRRTWDNEQFF
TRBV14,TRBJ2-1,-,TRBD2,TGTGCCAGCAGCCAAGCGGGAGGACTCTCCTACAATGAGCAGTTCTTC,CASSQAGGLSYNEQFF
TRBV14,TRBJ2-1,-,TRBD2,TGTGCCAGCAGCCAAGTCGAAGCGGGAGTGTTGGTTGGTCGAAATGAGCAGTTCTTC,CASSQVEAGVLVGRNEQFF
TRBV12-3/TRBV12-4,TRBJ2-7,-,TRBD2,TGTGCCAGCAGTCTGAGGACTAGCAGCTACGAGCAGTACTTC,CASSLRTSSYEQYF
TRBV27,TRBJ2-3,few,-,TGTGCCAGCAGTTTAAGTGAGATCACAGATACGCAGTATTTT,CASSLSEITDTQYF
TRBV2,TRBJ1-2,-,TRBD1,TGTGCCAGCAGTGAAGTAGGACAGGATTATGGCTACACCTTC,CASSEVGQDYGYTF